Shown below are 7 T cell receptor beta chains from a single sample sequenced in a study of shared clonotypes between healthy human individuals. Data came from immunoSEQ multiplex PCR; TCRdb stores just in-frame clones and leaves some out. The table includes 2 million to 3 million clones, roughly 92% detected once. What was sequenced was naive CD4+ T cells sorted from blood. Subset meaning: CD45RA+ positively selected. Receptors were obtained from a young man in good health.

The V call is TRBV7-2, the J call TRBJ2-4, with D tentatively TRBD1 (5 bases). This CDR3 has 15 amino acids. The V gene lost 3 bases and the J gene lost 3 bases, with 12 bases spanning the gap. The germline gives CDR1 SGHTA, CDR2 FQGNSA. The CDR3 reads CASSFERGGKNIQYF. CDR3 coding DNA: TGTGCCAGCAGCTTTGAAAGGGGTGGCAAAAACATTCAGTACTTC.

The chain has TRBV10-2 and TRBJ2-3; D remains ambiguous. The germline CDR1 and CDR2 sequences are WSHSY and SAAADI. The CDR3 length is 12 residues. Between the trimmed V and J ends, which lost 6 bases and 2 bases, there was a span of 6 bases. The CDR3: CASRATTDTQYF. As DNA, the CDR3 is TGCGCCAGCAGGGCGACCACAGATACGCAGTATTTT.

V and J are TRBV7-9 and TRBJ2-7; 7 bases map to TRBD2. Germline V gene sequence: CDR1 SEHNR, CDR2 FQNEAQ (reference sequence). The length of the CDR3 is 14 residues. V shed 4 bases, J shed 4 bases, and the junction held 7 bases outside the gene matches. In nucleotides, the CDR3 is TGTGCCAGCAGCTCCGCCAGGGAGGGATACGAGCAGTACTTC. Encoded protein: CASSSAREGYEQYF. The complete variable domain, with remaining parts taken from reference TRBV7-9 and TRBJ2-7, reads DTGVSQNPRHKITKRGQNVTFRCDPISEHNRLYWYRQTLGQGPEFLTYFQNEAQLEKSRLLSDRFSAERPKGSFSTLEIQRTEQGDSAMYLCASSSAREGYEQYFGPGTRLTVT.

The chain couples TRBV12-1 to TRBJ2-7; the listed D gene, TRBD2, was not tested against the DNA. TRBV12-1 is flagged as a pseudogene. The CDR3 consists of 11 residues. CDR3 bases: TGTGCCAGCAGCTTTCTACCAGAGCAGTACTTC. Its protein product is CASSFLPEQYF.

About this clone itself: Other nucleotide sequences in the sample specify the same CDR3. The chain recombines TRBV18 with TRBJ2-5; possibly TRBD2 for D (5 bases). Germline CDR1 and CDR2: KGHSH and LQKENI. CDR3 length: 13 amino acids. V was cut by 4 bases and J by 5 bases, with 11 bases left in between. The CDR3 bases are TGTGCCAGCTCACTATCGGGCGGGGAGACCCAGTACTTC. Its translation: CASSLSGGETQYF.

The chain is built from TRBV25-1 and TRBJ1-3, with 7 bases that match TRBD1. The germline V gene has CDR1 MGHDK and CDR2 SYGVNS. This CDR3 comprises 15 residues. The V segment lost 3 bases and the J segment 4 bases; nucleotides outside the gene matches: 6. The CDR3 sequence: CASSEWTGSGNTIYF. DNA for the CDR3: TGTGCCAGCAGTGAGTGGACAGGCAGCGGAAACACCATATATTTT.

The CDR3 region is CAWSRVSGIYEQYF. The CDR3, as DNA: TGTGCCTGGAGCCGGGTTAGCGGTATCTACGAGCAGTACTTC. The chain couples TRBV30 to TRBJ2-7, with D possibly being TRBD2 (6 bases). The CDR3 is made up of 14 amino acids. V lost 3 bases to trimming and J lost 3 bases, with 15 bases between them. CDR1 is GTSNPN, CDR2 SVGIG, per germline (reference sequence).